The 20 T cell receptor beta chains presented below share a single source sample, sequenced in a study of metastatic and nonmetastatic thyroid tumors. TCRdb re-called the PCR reads via MiXCR. The sample has some 64,000 clones, about 4% seen once. Nobody among the patients had been given any treatment before thyroid surgery. The sample taken for sequencing was blood. These receptors all come from a female donor with papillary thyroid cancer or a benign thyroid nodule (not recorded which). Some clones in this sample may be carry-over from other donors' samples.

This rearrangement joins TRBV18 to TRBJ2-1, with 7 bases lining up with TRBD2. The germline V gene encodes CDR1 KGHSH and CDR2 LQKENI. The CDR3 runs to 18 residues. The junction had 14 bases not matched to a gene; V was cut back by 3 bases and J by 3 bases. In DNA form, the CDR3 reads TGTGCCAGCTCACCGCAGGGTCTGCGGGAGTGGGTCTACAATGAGCAGTTCTTC. Encoded protein: CASSPQGLREWVYNEQFF. The whole variable domain, remainder taken from reference TRBV18 and TRBJ2-1, is NAGVMQNPRHLVRRRGQEARLRCSPMKGHSHVYWYRQLPEEGLKFMVYLQKENIIDESGMPKERFSAEFPKEGPSILRIQQVVRGDSAAYFCASSPQGLREWVYNEQFFGPGTRLTVL.

The sample holds many counts of this clone. The V and J genes are TRBV28 and TRBJ2-7, with D maybe TRBD1 (5 bases). This CDR3 has 12 residues. Trimming took off 3 bases at V and 3 bases at J, with 6 bases between the two ends. Per the germline V gene, CDR1 is MDHEN and CDR2 is SYDVKM. CDR3 sequence reads: CASSFRVYEQYF. The CDR3 nucleotides read TGTGCCAGCAGTTTCAGGGTCTACGAGCAGTACTTC.

This clone was counted at least ten times. The chain uses TRBV15 and TRBJ1-5, with D unresolved. The CDR3 is 15 residues long. Trimming stripped 0 bases from V and 0 bases from J, with 6 bases between. Germline CDR1 LNHNV, CDR2 YYDKDF (reference sequence). CDR3 sequence reads: CATSRERASNQPQHF. CDR3 nucleotides: TGTGCCACCAGCAGAGAGAGGGCTAGCAATCAGCCCCAGCATTTT.

This clone was counted many times. The chain couples TRBV5-1 to TRBJ2-1; 10 bases match TRBD1. Germline CDR1 reads SGHRS; CDR2 reads YFSETQ. CDR3 size: 16 residues. Trimming at V came to 0 bases and at J to 12 bases, leaving 12 bases not matched to a gene. The CDR3 bases are TGCGCCAGCAGCTTGGGGACAGGGGGGAGATTAATGATGCAGTTCTTC. Protein: CASSLGTGGRLMMQFF.

This clone appeared many times. The chain uses TRBV19 and TRBJ1-5, with unresolved D. With 3 bases removed from V and 2 bases from J, the gap between germline ends came to 5 bases. CDR3 length: 13 amino acids. Germline V gene data show CDR1 as LNHDA and CDR2 as SQIVND (reference sequence). This CDR3 is CASSMAGNQPQHF. CDR3 nucleotides: TGTGCCAGTAGTATGGCAGGCAATCAGCCCCAGCATTTT.

This clone was seen repeatedly, ten times or more. This chain links TRBV9 with TRBJ2-7; maybe TRBD1 (6 bases). CDR1 and CDR2 from the germline V gene are SGDLS and YYNGEE. CDR3 length: 14 amino acids. V shed 7 bases and J shed 1 base, with 15 bases lying between them. The CDR3 DNA is TGTGCCAGCTCCACTCAGGGGAATTCCTACGAGCAGTACTTC. Translating it yields CASSTQGNSYEQYF.

In its sample, this clone was seen many times. The chain uses TRBV10-2 and TRBJ1-6, with D hard to call. Trimming took 2 bases from V and 7 from J, leaving 6 bases between them. CDR3 length: 13 amino acids. In germline, CDR1 is WSHSY, CDR2 SAAADI. In DNA, the CDR3 is TGCGCCAGCAGTGAGGGGTGGAATTCACCCCTCCACTTT. Translating gives CASSEGWNSPLHF.

This clone showed up many times. The chain combines TRBV4-1 with TRBJ2-7; either TRBD1 or TRBD2 may supply D (6 bases each). The CDR3 runs 15 residues. V was cut by 0 bases and J by 2 bases, with 11 bases left in between. Germline V CDR1 and CDR2: MGHRA, YSYEKL. DNA of the CDR3: TGCGCCAGCAGCCAAGAACACAGGGAGGCCTACGAGCAGTACTTC. Protein: CASSQEHREAYEQYF.

There are many counts of this clone. The rearrangement joins TRBV28 to TRBJ1-2; weak D call: TRBD1 (6 bases). Germline CDR1 reads MDHEN; CDR2 reads SYDVKM. Trimming cost V 2 bases and J 7 bases, with 11 bases left between them. The CDR3 is 13 amino acids. For the CDR3, the DNA is TGTGCCAGCAGTTTACAGTCAGGGGTTGGCTACACCTTC. Its translation: CASSLQSGVGYTF.

The table lists this clone with a few counts. The identical CDR3 is also encoded by other nucleotide sequences in the sample. V gene TRBV18 combines with J gene TRBJ2-3; weak D call: TRBD2 (5 bases). Germline CDR1 KGHSH, CDR2 LQKENI. This CDR3 comprises 17 residues. V lost 3 bases and J 4 bases, leaving 20 bases between the germline ends. The CDR3 DNA follows: TGTGCCAGCTCACCGACTAAGACTCTACCTCGCGCAGATACGCAGTATTTT. Its translation: CASSPTKTLPRADTQYF. The full variable domain, in which reference TRBV18 and TRBJ2-3 provide the parts outside the CDR3, is NAGVMQNPRHLVRRRGQEARLRCSPMKGHSHVYWYRQLPEEGLKFMVYLQKENIIDESGMPKERFSAEFPKEGPSILRIQQVVRGDSAAYFCASSPTKTLPRADTQYFGPGTRLTVL.

This clone was counted many times. This chain uses TRBV10-1 with TRBJ2-1; D may be TRBD1 (6 bases). The CDR3 is made up of 12 amino acids. Trimming took 5 bases from V and 9 from J, leaving 11 bases between them. The germline V gene encodes CDR1 WNHNN and CDR2 SYGVQD (reference sequence). CDR3 sequence reads: CASSRTVSEQFF. The CDR3 coding sequence is TGCGCCAGCAGTCGGACAGTGAGTGAGCAGTTCTTC.

This clone was seen ten or more times. This chain connects TRBV2 to TRBJ2-3; D gene unclear. CDR3 length equals 14 residues. CDR1 and CDR2 (germline): SNHLY, FYNNEI. V dropped 1 base and J dropped 3 bases, with 8 bases sitting between them. Written as DNA, the CDR3 is TGTGCCAGCAGTGAAGGGGGTCCTACAGATACGCAGTATTTT. It specifies CASSEGGPTDTQYF.

This clone was found a few times. V and J are TRBV6-4 and TRBJ2-1; 12 nucleotides match TRBD2. The germline V gene has CDR1 MRHNA and CDR2 SNTAGT. The trim removed 10 bases at V and 8 bases at J, leaving 12 bases unmatched. The CDR3 extends over 15 amino acids. Written as DNA, the CDR3 is TGTGCCATTACCTCTAGCGGGAGGGCCGGGTATGAGCAGTTCTTC. Amino acid sequence: CAITSSGRAGYEQFF.

This clone showed up just a few times. This chain uses TRBV5-1 with TRBJ2-1; D may match TRBD1 or TRBD2 (5 bases each). Germline loops: CDR1 SGHRS, CDR2 YFSETQ. The V and J ends lost 1 base and 2 bases respectively, with 10 bases between them. The CDR3 sequence is 15 residues long. CDR3 sequence: CASSLSGTTYNEQFF. Here the CDR3 DNA reads TGCGCCAGCAGCTTGAGTGGGACGACCTACAATGAGCAGTTCTTC.

This clone has a count of ten or more. The chain recombines TRBV7-3 with TRBJ2-1; 13 nucleotides match TRBD2. Germline V gene data show CDR1 as SGHTA and CDR2 as FQGTGA. The CDR3 spans 15 residues. After removal of 5 bases from V and 6 bases from J, the junction contained 4 bases not matched to a gene. CDR3: CASSRGLAGPNEQFF. CDR3 nucleotides: TGTGCCAGCAGCCGGGGACTAGCGGGACCCAATGAGCAGTTCTTC. Full variable domain (remainder filled in from reference TRBV7-3 and TRBJ2-1): GAGVSQTPSNKVTEKGKYVELRCDPISGHTALYWYRQSLGQGPEFLIYFQGTGAADDSGLPNDRFFAVRPEGSVSTLKIQRTERGDSAVYLCASSRGLAGPNEQFFGPGTRLTVL.

The sample holds many counts of this clone. The J gene is TRBJ1-2, the V gene TRBV7-9; 7 nucleotides line up with TRBD1. Losses at the gene ends were 1 base for V and 4 bases for J; bases not matched to a gene: 0. This CDR3 has 13 residues. Germline CDR1 reads SEHNR; CDR2 reads FQNEAQ (reference sequence). The CDR3 DNA is TGTGCCAGCAGCTTAGGACAGGGCTATGGCTACACCTTC. Translation: CASSLGQGYGYTF.

The table lists this clone with many counts. The chain combines TRBV7-2 with TRBJ1-5; 7 bases are shared with TRBD1. This CDR3 is 14 amino acids long. After removal of 3 bases from V and 7 bases from J, the junction contained 6 bases not matched to a gene. Germline V gene data show CDR1 as SGHTA and CDR2 as FQGNSA. The CDR3 loop is CASSLTGMRQPQHF. CDR3 nucleotides: TGTGCCAGCAGCTTGACAGGGATGCGGCAGCCCCAGCATTTT.

This clone was observed many times. The rearrangement uses TRBV19 and TRBJ1-1; D call uncertain. Germline V gene data show CDR1 as LNHDA and CDR2 as SQIVND (reference sequence). Trimming pared 5 bases from V and 4 bases from J, leaving 14 bases between. The CDR3 contains 14 residues. This CDR3 reads CASSRSGSVTEAFF. The CDR3 DNA follows: TGTGCCAGTAGTCGGTCAGGTTCGGTCACTGAAGCTTTCTTT.

This clone was observed at least ten times. The V gene is TRBV7-9, the J gene TRBJ2-5, with D uncertain. The germline V gene has CDR1 SEHNR and CDR2 FQNEAQ (reference sequence). The CDR3 totals 15 residues. Trimming shortened V by 1 base and J by 2 bases, and 11 bases separated the two germline ends. In nucleotides, the CDR3 is TGTGCCAGCAGCTTAGACGAACGGGTACAAGAGACCCAGTACTTC. Translation gives CASSLDERVQETQYF.

This clone was observed at least ten times. The chain employs TRBV20-1 and TRBJ2-7, with TRBD2 identical over 7 bases. The length of the CDR3 is 14 residues. Germline V gene sequence: CDR1 DFQATT, CDR2 SNEGSKA (reference sequence). V dropped 5 bases and J dropped 2; count of bases not matched to a gene: 9. The DNA for the CDR3 is TGCAGTGCTTACAACCTAGCGGCCCCCTACGAGCAGTACTTC. Translation: CSAYNLAAPYEQYF.